The 6 T cell receptor beta chains below all came from one sample that was sequenced in a study of OX40 agonist ivuxolimab in advanced cancers. Produced via immunoSEQ multiplex PCR; TCRdb's table is partial and in-frame only. This sample has tens of thousands of clones, with under 85% found just once. Sequences were derived from CD4+ or CD8+ T cells sorted from blood, sampled in a trial of the OX40 agonist ivuxolimab. The receptors were gathered from an adult with an advanced solid tumor such as melanoma, head and neck, liver or kidney cancer.

This sequence joins TRBV5-8 and TRBJ2-3; 11 bases are a match to TRBD1. Germline V CDR1 and CDR2: SGHTS, YDEGEE. The CDR3 spans 17 residues. After removal of 1 base from V and 4 bases from J, the junction contained 8 bases not matched to a gene. CDR3 in DNA: TGTGCCAGCAGCTTGTGGGGACAGGGGGGAAGAGCAGATACGCAGTATTTT. Amino acids: CASSLWGQGGRADTQYF.

The V gene is TRBV29-1, the J gene TRBJ2-3; 9 positions agree with TRBD2. Losses at the gene ends were 4 bases for V and 3 bases for J; bases not matched to a gene: 5. Germline V gene data show CDR1 as SQVTM and CDR2 as ANQGSEA. The CDR3 spans 14 residues. CDR3 amino acids: CSVGGSGGTDTQYF. CDR3 DNA: TGCAGCGTTGGAGGTAGCGGGGGAACAGATACGCAGTATTTT.

J is TRBJ2-3 and V is TRBV27; either TRBD1 or TRBD2 may fit D (5 bases each). The CDR3 covers 15 residues. The germline gives CDR1 MNHEY, CDR2 SMNVEV (reference sequence). V was trimmed by 5 bases and J by 3 bases, leaving 15 bases between them. The CDR3, as DNA: TGTGCCAGCAGTAGACTTGGGGGACGGACAGATACGCAGTATTTT. As protein: CASSRLGGRTDTQYF.

CDR3 sequence (DNA): TGTGCCTGGTCTCTCGGCGGGAGCCATCAGCCCCAGCATTTT. Protein: CAWSLGGSHQPQHF. The V call is TRBV30, the J call TRBJ1-5; no reliable D call. This CDR3 region has 14 residues. The germline V gene has CDR1 GTSNPN and CDR2 SVGIG (reference sequence). Between the trimmed V and J ends, which lost 5 bases and 5 bases, there was a span of 16 bases.

V and J are TRBV5-1 and TRBJ2-1; 11 positions agree with TRBD2. The CDR3 length is 15 residues. CDR1 SGHRS and CDR2 YFSETQ come from the germline V gene. V shed 0 bases, J shed 6 bases, and the junction held 2 bases outside the gene matches. CDR3 protein: CASSLGSGGGNEQFF. CDR3 in DNA: TGCGCCAGCAGCTTGGGTAGCGGGGGGGGCAATGAGCAGTTCTTC.

This clone is a singleton in its sample. The chain joins TRBV21-1 to TRBJ1-5. TRBV21-1 is a recognized pseudogene. The CDR3 has 16 amino acids. CDR3 coding DNA: TGTGCCAGCAGAGCCGGGCTACATTGGCATCATCAGCCCCAGCATTTT. Encoded protein: CASRAGLHWHHQPQHF.